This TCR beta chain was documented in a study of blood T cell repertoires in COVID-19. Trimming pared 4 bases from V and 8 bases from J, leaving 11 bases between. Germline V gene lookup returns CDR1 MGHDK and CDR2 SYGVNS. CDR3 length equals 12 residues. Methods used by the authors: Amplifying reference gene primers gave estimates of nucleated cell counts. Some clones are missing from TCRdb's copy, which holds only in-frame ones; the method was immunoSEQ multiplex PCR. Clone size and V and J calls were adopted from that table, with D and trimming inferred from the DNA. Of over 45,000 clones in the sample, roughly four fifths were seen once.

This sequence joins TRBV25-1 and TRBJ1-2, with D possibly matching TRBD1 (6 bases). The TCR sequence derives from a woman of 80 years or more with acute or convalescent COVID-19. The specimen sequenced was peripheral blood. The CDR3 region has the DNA TGTGCCAGCAGTGGCACTACAGGGGGCTACACCTTC. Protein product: CASSGTTGGYTF.